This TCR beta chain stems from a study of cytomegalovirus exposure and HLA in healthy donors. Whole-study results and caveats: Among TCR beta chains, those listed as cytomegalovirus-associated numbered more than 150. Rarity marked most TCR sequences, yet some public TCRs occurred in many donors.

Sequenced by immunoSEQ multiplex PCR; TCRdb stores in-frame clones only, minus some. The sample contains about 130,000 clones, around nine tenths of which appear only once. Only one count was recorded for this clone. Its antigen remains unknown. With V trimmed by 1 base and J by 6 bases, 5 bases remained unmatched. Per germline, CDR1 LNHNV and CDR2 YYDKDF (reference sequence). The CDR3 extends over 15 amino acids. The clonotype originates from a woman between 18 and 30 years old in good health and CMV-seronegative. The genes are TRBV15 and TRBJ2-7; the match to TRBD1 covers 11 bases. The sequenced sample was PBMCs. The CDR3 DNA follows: TGTGCCACCAGCAGAGGAGGGACAGGGGGGGGCGAGCAGTACTTC. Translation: CATSRGGTGGGEQYF.